This entry lists 17 T cell receptor beta chains sequenced from one sample in a study of blood T cell repertoires in COVID-19. Some clones are missing from TCRdb's copy, which holds only in-frame ones; the method was immunoSEQ multiplex PCR. Counted here are 200,000 to 250,000 clones, 80% to 85% occurring once; the ten biggest clones make up 5.1%. Sequencing used peripheral blood. These receptors all stem from a woman aged 60-70 years who had recovered from COVID-19.

As for this clone: Other DNA sequences of this sample code for an identical CDR3. This chain links TRBV3-1 (or the pseudogene TRBV3-2) with TRBJ2-3; D uncertain. V lost 2 bases and J 1 base, leaving 7 bases between the germline ends. This CDR3 spans 14 amino acids. CDR1 and CDR2 (germline): LGHDT, YNNKEL (reference sequence). Written as DNA, the CDR3 is TGTGCCAGCAGCCAAATTTCGGGCACAGATACGCAGTATTTT. Residues: CASSQISGTDTQYF.

This chain joins TRBV7-2 and TRBJ1-4; D may be TRBD1 (5 bases). The CDR3 is 17 residues long. V was cut by 1 base and J by 0 bases, with 12 bases left in between. Germline loops: CDR1 SGHTA, CDR2 FQGNSA. The CDR3 sequence: CASSLGGDRTTNEKLFF. DNA for the CDR3: TGTGCCAGCAGCTTAGGGGGGGACCGAACAACTAATGAAAAACTGTTTTTT.

This clone was observed a single time. The rearrangement uses TRBV15 and TRBJ1-1; no clear D. Per the germline V gene, CDR1 is LNHNV and CDR2 is YYDKDF (reference sequence). Trimming shortened V by 3 bases and J by 9 bases, and 17 bases separated the two germline ends. The CDR3 has 14 residues. CDR3 nucleotide sequence: TGTGCCACCAGCAGGGATGAAAACGTACAGAAAGCTTTCTTT. This translates into CATSRDENVQKAFF.

This clone is a singleton in its sample. The chain recombines TRBV11-2 with TRBJ2-7, with D tentatively TRBD1 (5 bases). The CDR3 contains 14 residues. Germline V gene sequence: CDR1 SGHAT, CDR2 FQNNGV. Trimming cost V 3 bases and J 2 bases, with 11 bases left between them. The CDR3 loop reads CASSFGAGPYEQYF. CDR3 nucleotide sequence: TGTGCCAGCAGCTTTGGGGCCGGGCCCTACGAGCAGTACTTC.

This chain uses TRBV9 with TRBJ1-1; D may be TRBD1 (5 bases). In germline, CDR1 is SGDLS, CDR2 YYNGEE. This CDR3 contains 14 residues. The germline V and J ends were trimmed by 0 bases and 7 bases, with 13 bases remaining between them. The CDR3: CASSVESGRGEAFF. In DNA, the CDR3 is TGTGCCAGCAGCGTAGAGTCAGGGCGTGGTGAAGCTTTCTTT.

Only a few counts were recorded for this clone. The chain joins TRBV7-2 to TRBJ2-5, with 8 bases aligning to TRBD2. This CDR3 has 18 amino acids. The J segment lost 2 bases and the V segment lost 2 bases, leaving 13 bases of the junction unmatched. Germline lookup yields CDR1 SGHTA and CDR2 FQGNSA. The CDR3, as DNA: TGTGCCAGCAGCTTAATTCTCTCGAGCGGGGGCGATCAAGAGACCCAGTACTTC. Its translation is CASSLILSSGGDQETQYF. The entire variable domain, with the rest obtained from reference TRBV7-2 and TRBJ2-5, is as follows: GAGVSQSPSNKVTEKGKDVELRCDPISGHTALYWYRQSLGQGLEFLIYFQGNSAPDKSGLPSDRFSAERTGGSVSTLTIQRTQQEDSAVYLCASSLILSSGGDQETQYFGPGTRLLVL.

This clone appeared once. The genes are TRBV28 and TRBJ2-3; no firm D call. Germline CDR1 MDHEN, CDR2 SYDVKM. The CDR3 covers 12 residues. V was clipped by 5 bases and J by 2 bases, with 5 bases between them. The CDR3 DNA reads as TGTGCCAGCAGTCCTTTCACAGATACGCAGTATTTT. This encodes CASSPFTDTQYF.

This chain links TRBV5-4 with TRBJ1-1, with TRBD1 identical over 7 bases. V lost 7 bases and J lost 4; bases outside the gene matches: 10. CDR1 is SGHNT and CDR2 is YYREEE in the germline V gene (reference sequence). CDR3 size: 14 residues. The CDR3: CASGYRGSSTEAFF. CDR3 nucleotides: TGTGCCAGCGGCTACAGGGGATCGAGCACTGAAGCTTTCTTT.

The chain employs TRBV19 and TRBJ2-1, with D uncertain. V was clipped by 7 bases and J by 4 bases, with 17 bases between them. The CDR3 covers 15 residues. CDR1 and CDR2 from the germline V gene are LNHDA and SQIVND (reference sequence). CDR3 amino acids: CASNPGRSVYNEQFF. CDR3 bases: TGTGCCAGTAATCCTGGGCGCTCAGTTTACAATGAGCAGTTCTTC.

This chain links TRBV12-3 or TRBV12-4 with TRBJ2-1; 12 bases are shared with TRBD2. V lost 5 bases to trimming and J lost 15 bases; unmatched junction nucleotides: 8. The CDR3 spans 13 residues. The DNA of the CDR3 is TGTGCCAGCAGTCCGACCCGGGGACTAGCGGGGTTCTTC. Amino acid sequence: CASSPTRGLAGFF.

The rearrangement uses TRBV2 and TRBJ2-5; TRBD2 matches 7 bases. This CDR3 has 15 residues. Germline CDR1 reads SNHLY; CDR2 reads FYNNEI. V trimming: 0 bases; J trimming: 4 bases; junction bases outside the gene matches: 5. The CDR3 region has the DNA TGTGCCAGCAGTGAAGCCGCTAGCGGCGGAGAGACCCAGTACTTC. This gives the protein CASSEAASGGETQYF.

The rearrangement links TRBV7-6 to TRBJ2-3; a weak D match, TRBD2 (5 bases). Germline CDR1 reads SGHVS; CDR2 reads FNYEAQ. V lost 5 bases to trimming and J lost 3 bases, with 12 bases between them. The CDR3 loop spans 14 amino acids. CDR3 protein: CASSPFRGTDTQYF. The CDR3 bases are TGTGCCAGCAGCCCCTTTCGGGGAACAGATACGCAGTATTTT.

J is TRBJ1-2 and V is TRBV6-1, with a possible D match to TRBD1 (5 bases). In germline, CDR1 is MNHNS, CDR2 SASEGT. The CDR3 has 15 residues. The germline V and J ends were trimmed by 2 bases and 5 bases, with 15 bases remaining between them. In DNA, the CDR3 is TGTGCCAGCAGTGAAAGGCCGGGGGGTGGGTATGGCTACACCTTC. Amino acid sequence: CASSERPGGGYGYTF.

The chain has TRBV24-1 and TRBJ2-1; the D gene is possibly TRBD1 (6 bases). The CDR3 sequence is 17 residues long. V was trimmed by 2 bases and J by 2 bases, leaving 15 bases between them. The germline gives CDR1 KGHDR, CDR2 SFDVKD. CDR3 nucleotide sequence: TGTGCCACCAGTGATTCCCGACAGGAACTCACCTACAATGAGCAGTTCTTC. It specifies CATSDSRQELTYNEQFF.

This chain joins TRBV7-3 and TRBJ2-3; TRBD2 matches 10 bases. The V and J ends lost 3 bases and 1 base, in that order; junction bases with no gene match: 1. CDR1 is SGHTA and CDR2 is FQGTGA in the germline V gene. The CDR3 length is 15 residues. Written as DNA, the CDR3 is TGTGCCAGCAGCTTTAGCGGGGGGCGCACAGATACGCAGTATTTT. Translated: CASSFSGGRTDTQYF.

This clone has only a few counts. V and J are TRBV5-3 and TRBJ1-2; D gene ambiguous. TRBV5-3 is an ORF for which the function is uncertain. The V end was cut by 0 bases, the J end by 3 bases, with 21 bases between. The CDR3 sequence is 18 residues long. The CDR3 sequence: CARSLAEYYPSLHYGYTF. CDR3 nucleotides: TGTGCCAGAAGCTTGGCCGAGTATTACCCGTCCCTACACTATGGCTACACCTTC.

This clone was seen only once. The chain employs TRBV5-1 and TRBJ2-3; 16 bases are a match to TRBD2. Germline CDR1 SGHRS, CDR2 YFSETQ. Unmatched junction bases numbered 9, after V lost 4 bases and J lost 1 base. The CDR3 length is 19 residues. CDR3 amino acids: CASSPGTSGGATGTDTQYF. The DNA of the CDR3 is TGCGCCAGCAGCCCCGGGACTAGCGGGGGGGCGACGGGCACAGATACGCAGTATTTT.